These 27 T cell receptor beta chains share one sample of origin, sequenced in a study of T-cell reconstitution after alpha-beta-depleted transplantation in children. Researchers prepared the TCRbeta library using unique molecular identifiers, the study reports. TCRdb reprocessed the PCR reads via MiXCR and lists one record per CDR3 protein. The sample records hundreds of thousands of distinct CDR3 sequences, 15% to 20% being singletons. The sequences come from PBMCs from the stem cell graft donor, collected from the stem cell graft. The source is a human donor who donated a stem cell graft to a child with acute lymphoblastic leukemia.

Many counts were recorded for this clonotype. The rearrangement links TRBV18 to TRBJ2-2, with 8 bases matching TRBD2. Trimming cost V 1 base and J 3 bases; bases outside gene matches: 4. The CDR3 length is 16 residues. Germline CDR1 and CDR2: KGHSH and LQKENI. The CDR3 DNA reads as TGTGCCAGCTCACCACGGCTACTAGCGGACACCGGGGAGCTGTTTTTT. It is translated as CASSPRLLADTGELFF. The variable domain in full, completed from reference TRBV18 and TRBJ2-2, reads NAGVMQNPRHLVRRRGQEARLRCSPMKGHSHVYWYRQLPEEGLKFMVYLQKENIIDESGMPKERFSAEFPKEGPSILRIQQVVRGDSAAYFCASSPRLLADTGELFFGEGSRLTVL.

This clonotype was recorded at least ten times. V and J are TRBV29-1 and TRBJ2-3, with a possible D match to TRBD2 (5 bases). V was trimmed by 7 bases and J by 0 bases, leaving 14 bases between them. The germline gives CDR1 SQVTM, CDR2 ANQGSEA. CDR3 length equals 14 residues. CDR3 residues: CSGLASYSTDTQYF. The CDR3 nucleotides are TGCAGCGGCCTAGCCAGTTATAGCACAGATACGCAGTATTTT.

A few counts support this clonotype. The rearrangement links TRBV18 to TRBJ2-5; weak D call: TRBD2 (5 bases). V was shortened by 0 bases and J by 3 bases, with 11 bases between the two germline ends. The CDR3 extends over 15 amino acids. Looked up from germline, CDR1 is KGHSH and CDR2 is LQKENI. The CDR3 loop is CASSPPVLAEETQYF. The CDR3 coding sequence is TGTGCCAGCTCACCACCAGTTCTAGCCGAAGAGACCCAGTACTTC.

The chain carries TRBV27 and TRBJ2-7; TRBD1 might be the D (6 bases). Germline V gene lookup returns CDR1 MNHEY and CDR2 SMNVEV (reference sequence). The CDR3 runs to 14 residues. The V gene lost 3 bases and the J gene lost 5 bases, with 14 bases spanning the gap. CDR3 sequence: CASSFVAGANEQYF. In DNA form, the CDR3 reads TGTGCCAGCAGTTTTGTCGCAGGGGCAAACGAGCAGTACTTC.

The chain has TRBV9 and TRBJ2-1; TRBD2 matches 10 bases. V trimming: 4 bases; J trimming: 7 bases; junction bases outside the gene matches: 5. The CDR3 covers 14 residues. CDR1 and CDR2 from the germline V gene are SGDLS and YYNGEE. The CDR3 DNA is TGTGCCAGCAGCTCCTGGACTAGCGGAAATGAGCAGTTCTTC. This encodes CASSSWTSGNEQFF.

The chain combines TRBV7-3 with TRBJ2-1; unclear D gene. Deletions cut 5 bases from V and 7 bases from J, with 12 bases between. The CDR3 runs 13 residues. The V gene's germline CDR1 is SGHTA and CDR2 FQGTGA. The CDR3 protein is CASSPSNGNEQFF. DNA of the CDR3: TGTGCCAGCAGCCCCTCTAACGGTAATGAGCAGTTCTTC. Combining the CDR3 with reference TRBV7-3 and TRBJ2-1 gives the whole variable domain GAGVSQTPSNKVTEKGKYVELRCDPISGHTALYWYRQSLGQGPEFLIYFQGTGAADDSGLPNDRFFAVRPEGSVSTLKIQRTERGDSAVYLCASSPSNGNEQFFGPGTRLTVL.

This clonotype was seen more than once but under ten times. The gene calls are TRBV10-3 and TRBJ2-3, with D possibly matching TRBD2 (6 bases). CDR3 size: 18 residues. V gave up 0 bases and J gave up 4 bases, with 20 bases separating them. The germline CDR1 and CDR2 sequences are ENHRY and SYGVKD. Written as DNA, the CDR3 is TGTGCCATCAGTGAGTCTGATAAGGTGGGGGGATCTGCAGATACGCAGTATTTT. This sequence encodes CAISESDKVGGSADTQYF.

This clonotype has only a few counts. The chain recombines TRBV5-6 with TRBJ2-1; D unresolved. Germline assignment: CDR1 SGHDT and CDR2 YYEEEE. Trimming left V 4 bases short and J 7 bases short, with 18 bases between. This CDR3 spans 15 amino acids. For the CDR3, the DNA is TGTGCCAGCAGCCCTTATTTAGATAGTGGGAATGAGCAGTTCTTC. This gives the protein CASSPYLDSGNEQFF.

The V call is TRBV29-1, the J call TRBJ2-2; D may correspond to TRBD1 or TRBD2 (5 bases each). V lost 6 bases to trimming and J lost 4 bases, with 27 bases between them. The CDR3 consists of 18 residues. CDR1 is SQVTM, CDR2 ANQGSEA, per germline. This CDR3 reads CSVKRDPKVSSSTGELFF. The CDR3 DNA is TGCAGCGTAAAACGGGACCCTAAAGTCTCTTCAAGCACCGGGGAGCTGTTTTTT.

This clonotype has just a few counts. The rearrangement uses TRBV6-5 and TRBJ2-2; tentatively, D is TRBD1 (5 bases). Looked up from germline, CDR1 is MNHEY and CDR2 is SVGAGI. V lost 1 base to trimming and J lost 3 bases, with 9 bases between them. This CDR3 contains 15 residues. The CDR3 region has the DNA TGTGCCAGCAGTTACTGGGGCAGCGACACCGGGGAGCTGTTTTTT. Residues: CASSYWGSDTGELFF.

This clonotype has just one count. The V gene is TRBV9, the J gene TRBJ2-2; 13 bases align to TRBD2. The germline V gene has CDR1 SGDLS and CDR2 YYNGEE. The CDR3 runs 18 residues. V shed 4 bases, J shed 6 bases, and the junction held 12 bases outside the gene matches. The CDR3 here is CASSKRTSGSTGAGELFF. Here the CDR3 DNA reads TGTGCCAGCAGCAAGCGGACTAGCGGGAGCACGGGGGCCGGGGAGCTGTTTTTT.

This clonotype was found once. This sequence joins TRBV7-9 and TRBJ2-5; D is perhaps TRBD2 (6 bases). This CDR3 is 17 amino acids long. CDR1 SEHNR and CDR2 FQNEAQ come from the germline V gene (reference sequence). Trimming pared 6 bases from V and 5 bases from J, leaving 25 bases between. The CDR3 coding sequence is TGTGCCAGCAGTTACCGATCGGGACTGGGGGTTTTTGAGACCCAGTACTTC. This sequence encodes CASSYRSGLGVFETQYF.

The sample holds a few counts of this clonotype. The chain has TRBV7-9 and TRBJ2-1; possibly TRBD2 for D (5 bases). Germline CDR1 is SEHNR and CDR2 is FQNEAQ (reference sequence). This CDR3 comprises 13 residues. Trimming pared 8 bases from V and 4 bases from J, leaving 12 bases between. CDR3 residues: CASVEDLYNEQFF. The CDR3 DNA reads TGTGCCAGCGTGGAGGACCTTTACAATGAGCAGTTCTTC.

This clonotype was counted at least ten times. V gene TRBV2 combines with J gene TRBJ1-5, with 8 bases fitting TRBD1. Germline CDR1 SNHLY, CDR2 FYNNEI. The ends lost 2 bases at V and 5 bases at J; junction bases unmatched: 5. This CDR3 spans 15 amino acids. The CDR3 protein is CASSEWDRLDQPQHF. CDR3 nucleotides: TGTGCCAGCAGTGAATGGGACAGGCTCGATCAGCCCCAGCATTTT.

This clonotype was observed many times. The V gene is TRBV6-1, the J gene TRBJ2-7, with TRBD1 matching 11 bases. This CDR3 has 14 residues. V gave up 7 bases and J gave up 6 bases; unmatched junction bases: 8. The V gene's germline CDR1 is MNHNS and CDR2 SASEGT. CDR3 region: CASNHRDRGSEQYF. CDR3 nucleotide sequence: TGTGCCAGCAACCACCGGGACAGGGGGTCCGAGCAGTACTTC.

This clonotype showed up just a few times. V and J are TRBV27 and TRBJ2-7; 11 positions agree with TRBD2. Per germline, CDR1 MNHEY and CDR2 SMNVEV (reference sequence). CDR3 length equals 16 residues. Unmatched junction bases numbered 12, after V lost 9 bases and J lost 2 bases. In DNA, the CDR3 is TGTGCCAGTAGGTGGGGCGGGACTAGCGGCACCTACGAGCAGTACTTC. Its protein product is CASRWGGTSGTYEQYF.

This clonotype has only a few counts. The chain employs TRBV7-3 and TRBJ2-2, with 7 bases fitting TRBD2. V dropped 5 bases and J dropped 4; count of bases not matched to a gene: 10. The CDR3 extends over 16 amino acids. Germline values: CDR1 SGHTA, CDR2 FQGTGA. The CDR3 coding sequence is TGTGCCAGCAGCCCCTCCGGTGGGGAGGGCACCGGGGAGCTGTTTTTT. This gives the protein CASSPSGGEGTGELFF. Based on the CDR3 plus reference TRBV7-3 and TRBJ2-2, the full variable domain is GAGVSQTPSNKVTEKGKYVELRCDPISGHTALYWYRQSLGQGPEFLIYFQGTGAADDSGLPNDRFFAVRPEGSVSTLKIQRTERGDSAVYLCASSPSGGEGTGELFFGEGSRLTVL.

The gene calls are TRBV7-8 and TRBJ1-2; no firm D call. Germline loops: CDR1 SGHVS, CDR2 FQNEAQ. CDR3 size: 17 residues. The V and J ends lost 2 bases and 4 bases respectively, with 20 bases between them. The CDR3 is CASSLFTAPRMSYGYTF. In DNA form, the CDR3 reads TGTGCCAGCAGCTTATTTACAGCCCCCCGTATGTCCTATGGCTACACCTTC.

The chain uses TRBV6-5 and TRBJ1-5; no clear D. The CDR3 is 13 amino acids. V shed 7 bases and J shed 1 base, with 8 bases lying between them. The germline gives CDR1 MNHEY, CDR2 SVGAGI. CDR3 amino acids: CASTSESNQPQHF. CDR3 coding DNA: TGTGCCAGCACTTCAGAAAGCAATCAGCCCCAGCATTTT.

The CDR3 protein is CASSRVGGPDTQYF. CDR3 DNA: TGTGCCAGCAGCCGTGTAGGGGGGCCAGATACGCAGTATTTT. The gene calls are TRBV14 and TRBJ2-3, with D possibly being TRBD1 or TRBD2 (6 bases each). CDR1 SGHDN and CDR2 FVKESK come from the germline V gene. The CDR3 is 14 amino acids. V lost 4 bases and J 4 bases, leaving 12 bases between the germline ends.

The chain combines TRBV12-3 or TRBV12-4 with TRBJ1-4, with unresolved D. The CDR3 contains 14 residues. The V end lost 6 bases, the J end lost 8 bases, and 16 bases lay between the germline ends. The CDR3 coding sequence is TGTGCCAGCAGCCAACCCGACCAGCGGGAAAAACTGTTTTTT. It translates to CASSQPDQREKLFF.

The chain combines TRBV29-1 with TRBJ2-7, with D tentatively TRBD1 or TRBD2 (5 bases each). Trimming took off 0 bases at V and 4 bases at J, with 10 bases between the two ends. The CDR3 totals 13 residues. The germline CDR1 and CDR2 sequences are SQVTM and ANQGSEA. The CDR3 loop is CSVEDGDGYEQYF. CDR3 nucleotide sequence: TGCAGCGTTGAAGATGGGGACGGATACGAGCAGTACTTC.

In nucleotides, the CDR3 is TGTGCCAGCAGCCCGAGGACAGGGGGTTTCACAGATACGCAGTATTTT. As protein: CASSPRTGGFTDTQYF. V is TRBV11-3 and J is TRBJ2-3, with TRBD1 identical over 10 bases. The germline V gene encodes CDR1 SGHNT and CDR2 YENEEA. V dropped 5 bases and J dropped 2; count of bases not matched to a gene: 7. The CDR3 is 16 residues long.

The V gene is TRBV20-1, the J gene TRBJ1-1; the D is unclear. The CDR3 has 15 residues. Germline loops: CDR1 DFQATT, CDR2 SNEGSKA (reference sequence). V lost 3 bases to trimming and J lost 0 bases, with 14 bases between them. The CDR3 loop is CSASLPGEMNTEAFF. CDR3 in DNA: TGCAGTGCTAGCCTGCCCGGGGAAATGAACACTGAAGCTTTCTTT.

The chain carries TRBV12-3 or TRBV12-4 and TRBJ1-1; weak D call: TRBD1 (5 bases). Trimming removed 6 bases at V and 0 bases at J, with 11 bases between. The CDR3 extends over 14 amino acids. The CDR3 loop is CASSLQVLNTEAFF. The CDR3 DNA reads TGTGCCAGCAGCCTACAGGTACTGAACACTGAAGCTTTCTTT.

V is TRBV20-1 and J is TRBJ1-3; D unclear. With 6 bases removed from V and 2 bases from J, the gap between germline ends came to 20 bases. The CDR3 has 16 amino acids. CDR1 is DFQATT, CDR2 SNEGSKA, per germline (reference sequence). In DNA, the CDR3 is TGCAGTGCCCGTCATCCCAGTGGAGGCCCTGGAAACACCATATATTTT. Protein sequence: CSARHPSGGPGNTIYF.

The sample holds a few counts of this clonotype. The chain carries TRBV24-1 and TRBJ2-2; the D gene is possibly TRBD1 (6 bases). The CDR3 is 15 amino acids. The germline V gene has CDR1 KGHDR and CDR2 SFDVKD. Trimming took off 1 base at V and 1 base at J, with 6 bases between the two ends. CDR3 sequence reads: CATSDFRGNTGELFF. The CDR3 region has the DNA TGTGCCACCAGTGATTTCAGGGGGAACACCGGGGAGCTGTTTTTT.